A selection of T cell receptor beta chains follows, all from one sample in a study of beta chain features in type 1 diabetes. Measured with immunoSEQ multiplex PCR; TCRdb has only the in-frame clones, and not every one. This sample has around 100,000 clones, with roughly 28% found just once. Sample: central memory CD4+ T cells from blood. Receptor source: a woman aged 18-29 years with type 1 diabetes. CDR3s include the opening cysteine and the closing phenylalanine or tryptophan. D genes are given only for firm matches. Part of the rows lack a size; the others show once, few, many or a class for expanded clones.

clone_size d_call j_call v_call cdr3_aa cdr3_nt
few TRBD2 TRBJ2-5 TRBV5-1 CASSPYVDLAGSETQYF TGCGCCAGCAGCCCCTACGTAGACCTAGCGGGTTCAGAGACCCAGTACTTC
few NA TRBJ1-3 TRBV27 CASSLTPGSSGNTIYF TGTGCCAGCAGTTTAACGCCTGGGAGCTCTGGAAACACCATATATTTT
few TRBD2 TRBJ2-3 TRBV25-1 CASSWTSTDTQYF TGTGCCAGCAGTTGGACTAGTACAGATACGCAGTATTTT
NA NA TRBJ1-3 TRBV27 CASSLSGSGNTIYF TGTGCCAGCAGTTTGTCAGGAAGTGGAAACACCATATATTTT
few TRBD2 TRBJ2-1 TRBV4-1 CASSQEGRGRAYNEQFF TGCGCCAGCAGCCAAGAAGGCCGCGGGAGGGCCTACAATGAGCAGTTCTTC
NA TRBD2 TRBJ2-1 TRBV7-3 CASSPTLAGGHNEQFF TGTGCCAGCAGCCCCACACTAGCGGGAGGACACAATGAGCAGTTCTTC
few NA TRBJ1-1 TRBV27 CASSFVGAGNTEAFF TGTGCCAGCAGTTTTGTAGGGGCCGGGAACACTGAAGCTTTCTTT
once TRBD2 TRBJ2-3 TRBV6-5 CASSSFTSGNTQYF TGTGCCAGCAGCTCGTTTACTAGCGGGAACACGCAGTATTTT
few TRBD2 TRBJ2-1 TRBV19 CASSAPEASGRRAYNEQFF TGTGCCAGTAGTGCCCCGGAGGCTAGCGGGAGGAGGGCCTACAATGAGCAGTTCTTC
NA NA TRBJ2-5 TRBV5-1 CASSPGQETQYF TGCGCCAGCAGCCCCGGGCAAGAGACCCAGTACTTC
NA TRBD1 TRBJ2-5 TRBV14 CASRKQGLETQYF TGTGCCAGCAGAAAACAGGGGCTCGAGACCCAGTACTTC
few TRBD1 TRBJ2-5 TRBV2 CASSEAQSTGGETQYF TGTGCCAGCAGTGAAGCGCAATCGACAGGGGGAGAGACCCAGTACTTC
few TRBD2 TRBJ2-1 TRBV5-4 CASSFRLAGYNEQFF TGTGCCAGCAGCTTTAGACTAGCGGGGTACAATGAGCAGTTCTTC
many TRBD1 TRBJ2-3 TRBV29-1 CSVAISGTGRTDTQYF TGCAGCGTTGCCATTTCGGGGACAGGCCGCACAGATACGCAGTATTTT
NA NA TRBJ2-7 TRBV7-2 CASSLRGGASYEQYF TGTGCCAGCAGCTTAAGGGGGGGGGCCAGTTACGAGCAGTACTTC
NA NA TRBJ2-7 TRBV5-1 CASSQTSRDSPYEQYF TGCGCCAGCAGCCAGACGTCCCGGGACTCCCCCTACGAGCAGTACTTC
NA TRBD2 TRBJ2-1 TRBV4-3 CASSQGGGSGRPEEQFF TGCGCCAGCAGCCAAGGAGGAGGTAGCGGGAGGCCAGAAGAGCAGTTCTTC
NA NA TRBJ2-3 TRBV5-1 CASSLGDFTDTQYF TGCGCCAGCAGCTTGGGAGACTTCACAGATACGCAGTATTTT
NA TRBD1 TRBJ2-1 TRBV18 CASSSNRGASYNEQFF TGTGCCAGCTCGTCAAACAGGGGAGCCTCCTACAATGAGCAGTTCTTC
many TRBD1 TRBJ2-7 TRBV28 CASLRRTGLREQYF TGTGCCTCCTTAAGGAGGACAGGGCTGCGAGAGCAGTACTTC
NA TRBD1 TRBJ2-7 TRBV5-1 CASHEGTDSYEQYF TGCGCCAGCCACGAAGGGACAGACTCGTACGAGCAGTACTTC
NA TRBD1 TRBJ1-5 TRBV2 CASSVVEGAFGPQHF TGTGCCAGCAGTGTAGTTGAGGGGGCGTTCGGACCCCAGCATTTT
few NA TRBJ2-1 TRBV5-6 CASSGRLESSYNEQFF TGTGCCAGCAGCGGCCGACTCGAAAGCTCCTACAATGAGCAGTTCTTC
NA TRBD1 TRBJ2-1 TRBV10-1 CASSGQGSVEQFF TGCGCCAGCAGCGGACAGGGGTCCGTAGAGCAGTTCTTC
NA TRBD1 TRBJ2-7 TRBV9 CASSASTGGKEQYF TGTGCCAGCAGCGCCTCGACAGGGGGTAAAGAGCAGTACTTC
few NA TRBJ2-5 TRBV5-1 CASSLNPAGETQYF TGCGCCAGCAGCCTGAACCCCGCGGGGGAGACCCAGTACTTC
NA NA TRBJ1-2 TRBV18 CASSQTGTYGYTF TGTGCCAGTTCGCAAACCGGGACTTATGGCTACACCTTC
NA NA TRBJ2-3 TRBV4-1 CASSQAYSRRGTDTQYF TGCGCCAGCAGCCAAGCCTACTCAAGGAGGGGCACAGATACGCAGTATTTT
NA NA TRBJ1-1 TRBV7-2 CASSSRGGNEAFF TGTGCCAGCAGCTCCCGTGGAGGTAATGAAGCTTTCTTT
NA NA TRBJ2-7 TRBV5-1 CASSLAPRDYEQYF TGCGCCAGCAGCTTGGCCCCCAGGGACTACGAGCAGTACTTC
NA NA TRBJ1-2 TRBV6-5 CASSYETGSYGYTF TGTGCCAGCAGTTACGAGACAGGATCTTATGGCTACACCTTC
few NA TRBJ2-5 TRBV7-2 CASSSVPGQETQYF TGTGCCAGCAGCTCGGTCCCGGGTCAAGAGACCCAGTACTTC
few NA TRBJ2-3 TRBV29-1 CSVERWESPTDTQYF TGCAGCGTTGAAAGGTGGGAGAGTCCCACAGATACGCAGTATTTT
NA TRBD2 TRBJ2-1 TRBV18 CASSPNPSLAGGRREQFF TGTGCCAGCTCACCAAATCCCTCACTAGCGGGAGGGCGTCGTGAGCAGTTCTTC
NA TRBD1 TRBJ2-2 TRBV28 CASSAPGQGVTGELFF TGTGCCAGCAGTGCTCCGGGACAGGGGGTCACCGGGGAGCTGTTTTTT
NA NA TRBJ1-4 TRBV11-3 CASTRGLRNEKLFF TGTGCCAGCACCCGGGGACTGCGAAATGAAAAACTGTTTTTT
few TRBD1 TRBJ2-5 TRBV7-2 CASSSGTGGGKTQYF TGTGCCAGCAGCTCGGGGACAGGGGGCGGAAAGACCCAGTACTTC
few TRBD2 TRBJ2-5 TRBV5-1 CASSSTPGLTKETQYF TGCGCCAGCAGCTCCACGCCGGGACTAACCAAAGAGACCCAGTACTTC
few TRBD2 TRBJ2-3 TRBV29-1 CSVAGGGGPRDTQYF TGCAGCGTTGCCGGGGGGGGAGGGCCACGGGATACGCAGTATTTT
few TRBD2 TRBJ2-1 TRBV18 CASSPWAPAGGVTANEQFF TGTGCCAGCTCACCATGGGCGCCGGCGGGAGGGGTGACCGCCAATGAGCAGTTCTTC
NA NA TRBJ1-4 TRBV6-5 CASKNRGGGNEKLFF TGTGCCAGCAAAAACCGGGGAGGGGGGAATGAAAAACTGTTTTTT
NA TRBD2 TRBJ2-1 TRBV9 CASSPRGGAGYAEQFF TGTGCCAGCAGCCCCCGCGGGGGAGCGGGATATGCTGAGCAGTTCTTC
few NA TRBJ2-5 TRBV11-2 CASSLGGGDGGTQYF TGTGCCAGCAGCTTAGGGGGCGGGGACGGAGGGACCCAGTACTTC
NA TRBD1 TRBJ1-2 TRBV18 CASSPGTGARYGYTF TGTGCCAGCTCACCTGGGACAGGTGCTAGGTATGGCTACACCTTC
few TRBD1 TRBJ1-5 TRBV30 CAWNRGNSNQPQHF TGTGCCTGGAACAGGGGCAATAGCAATCAGCCCCAGCATTTT
few NA TRBJ2-5 TRBV30 CAWKGKEAGKETQYF TGTGCCTGGAAGGGTAAGGAGGCAGGAAAAGAGACCCAGTACTTC
few NA TRBJ1-2 TRBV5-6 CASSLGGGLQPSPNYGYTF TGTGCCAGCAGCTTGGGGGGGGGTTTGCAGCCCAGCCCAAACTATGGCTACACCTTC
few NA TRBJ1-1 TRBV28 CASSMSAGYTEAFF TGTGCCAGCAGCATGTCGGCCGGGTACACTGAAGCTTTCTTT
NA TRBD1 TRBJ2-1 TRBV11-3 CASSLEGQGRHEQFF TGTGCCAGCAGCTTAGAGGGACAGGGGAGACATGAGCAGTTCTTC
NA NA TRBJ2-5 TRBV11-3 CASSLGGRGETQYF TGTGCCAGCAGCTTGGGTGGGAGAGGAGAGACCCAGTACTTC
few TRBD1 TRBJ2-5 TRBV30 CAWSVWGQGKQETQYF TGTGCCTGGAGTGTCTGGGGACAGGGGAAACAAGAGACCCAGTACTTC
NA TRBD2 TRBJ2-1 TRBV28 CASSSPGLAGDQNEQFF TGTGCCAGCAGTTCCCCCGGACTAGCGGGGGACCAGAATGAGCAGTTCTTC
NA NA TRBJ2-1 TRBV29-1 CSVGSRGASSYNKQFF TGCAGCGTTGGGTCCCGAGGAGCCAGCTCCTACAATAAGCAGTTCTTC
few NA TRBJ2-1 TRBV30 CAWSEGQPAYNEQFF TGTGCCTGGAGTGAAGGACAGCCGGCGTACAATGAGCAGTTCTTC
few NA TRBJ1-1 TRBV4-1 CASSQVRVMNTEAFF TGCGCCAGCAGCCAAGTTCGAGTTATGAACACTGAAGCTTTCTTT
NA NA TRBJ2-3 TRBV7-2 CASSSTRRVSSTDTQYF TGTGCCAGCAGCTCTACCCGGCGGGTTTCTAGCACAGATACGCAGTATTTT
once NA TRBJ2-4 TRBV7-2 CASSLVGGEPKNIQYF TGTGCCAGCAGCTTAGTCGGGGGTGAGCCCAAAAACATTCAGTACTTC
once TRBD1 TRBJ2-7 TRBV28 CAGSLDVGTGIYEQYF TGTGCCGGCAGTTTAGATGTAGGGACAGGGATTTACGAGCAGTACTTC